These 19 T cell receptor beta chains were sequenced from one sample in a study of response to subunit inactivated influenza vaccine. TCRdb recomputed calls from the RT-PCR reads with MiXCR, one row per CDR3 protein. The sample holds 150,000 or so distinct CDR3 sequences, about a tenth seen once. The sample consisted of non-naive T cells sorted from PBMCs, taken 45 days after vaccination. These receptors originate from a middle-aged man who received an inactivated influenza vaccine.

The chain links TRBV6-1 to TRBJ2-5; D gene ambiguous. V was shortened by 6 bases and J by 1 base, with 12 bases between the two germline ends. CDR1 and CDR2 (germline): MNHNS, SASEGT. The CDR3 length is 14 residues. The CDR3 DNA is TGTGCCAGCAGCCGCCTCGGGTCCCAAGAGACCCAGTACTTC. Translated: CASSRLGSQETQYF.

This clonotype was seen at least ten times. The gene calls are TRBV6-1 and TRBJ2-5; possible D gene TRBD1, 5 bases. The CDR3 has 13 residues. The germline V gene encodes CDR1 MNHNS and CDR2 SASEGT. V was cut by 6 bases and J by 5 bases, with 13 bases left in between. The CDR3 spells CASRGSGRETQYF. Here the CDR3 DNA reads TGTGCCAGCAGGGGATCAGGGCGGGAGACCCAGTACTTC.

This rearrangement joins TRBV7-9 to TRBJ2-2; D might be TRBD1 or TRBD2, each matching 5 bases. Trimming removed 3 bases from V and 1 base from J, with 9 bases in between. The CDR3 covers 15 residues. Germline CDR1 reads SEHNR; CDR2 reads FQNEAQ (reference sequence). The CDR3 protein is CASSLGPQNTGELFF. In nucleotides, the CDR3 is TGTGCCAGCAGCTTGGGACCGCAGAACACCGGGGAGCTGTTTTTT.

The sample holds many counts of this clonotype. The CDR3 bases are TGCAGTGCTAGCGGGAGCCAAGAGACCCAGTACTTC. Residues: CSASGSQETQYF. The V gene is TRBV20-1, the J gene TRBJ2-5; a weak D match, TRBD2 (6 bases). Trimming took 3 bases from V and 1 from J, leaving 6 bases between them. Germline V CDR1 and CDR2: DFQATT, SNEGSKA (reference sequence). This CDR3 is 12 amino acids long.

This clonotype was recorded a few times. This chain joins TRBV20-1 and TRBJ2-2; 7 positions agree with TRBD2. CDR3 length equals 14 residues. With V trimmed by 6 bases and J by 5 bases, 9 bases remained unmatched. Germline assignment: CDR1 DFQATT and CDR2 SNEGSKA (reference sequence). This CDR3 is CSAGRTGGTGELFF. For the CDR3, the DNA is TGCAGTGCCGGGAGGACGGGCGGGACCGGGGAGCTGTTTTTT.

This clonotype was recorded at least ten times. The CDR3 loop reads CSVHDSGSMTDTQYF. CDR3 bases: TGCAGTGTTCACGATAGCGGGAGTATGACAGATACGCAGTATTTT. The chain is built from TRBV20-1 and TRBJ2-3, with 9 bases lining up with TRBD2. Germline CDR1 DFQATT, CDR2 SNEGSKA (reference sequence). Trimming at V came to 7 bases and at J to 3 bases, leaving 11 bases not matched to a gene. The CDR3 loop spans 15 amino acids.

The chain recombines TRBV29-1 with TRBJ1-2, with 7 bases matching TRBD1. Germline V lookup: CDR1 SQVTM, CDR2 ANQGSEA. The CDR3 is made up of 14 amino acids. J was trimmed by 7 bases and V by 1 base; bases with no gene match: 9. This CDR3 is CSVEAGGQFSGYTF. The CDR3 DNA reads TGCAGCGTTGAAGCGGGGGGACAGTTCTCTGGCTACACCTTC.

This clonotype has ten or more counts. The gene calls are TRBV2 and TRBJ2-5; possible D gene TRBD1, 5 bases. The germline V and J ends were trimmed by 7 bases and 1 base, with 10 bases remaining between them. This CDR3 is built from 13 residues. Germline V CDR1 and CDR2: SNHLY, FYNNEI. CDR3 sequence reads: CASKVTGQETQYF. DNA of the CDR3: TGTGCCAGCAAGGTTACAGGCCAAGAGACCCAGTACTTC.

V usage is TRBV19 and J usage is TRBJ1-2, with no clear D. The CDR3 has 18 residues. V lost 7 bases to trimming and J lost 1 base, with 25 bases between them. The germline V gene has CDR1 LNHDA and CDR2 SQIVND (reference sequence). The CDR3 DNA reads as TGTGCCAGTACCCTCGGATGGACGGGATCTTCCCTTAACTATGGCTACACCTTC. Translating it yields CASTLGWTGSSLNYGYTF.

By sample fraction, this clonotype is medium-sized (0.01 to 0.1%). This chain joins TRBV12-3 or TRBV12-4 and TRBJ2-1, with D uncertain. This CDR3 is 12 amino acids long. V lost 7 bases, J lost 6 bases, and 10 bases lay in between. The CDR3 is CASMHPPNEQFF. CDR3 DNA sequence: TGTGCCAGCATGCACCCCCCCAATGAGCAGTTCTTC.

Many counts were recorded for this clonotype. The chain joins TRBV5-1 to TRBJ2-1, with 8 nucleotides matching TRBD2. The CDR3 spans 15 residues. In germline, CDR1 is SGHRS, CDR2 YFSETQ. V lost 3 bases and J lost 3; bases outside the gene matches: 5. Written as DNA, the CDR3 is TGCGCCAGCAGCTGGACCGGGACTAGCTACAATGAGCAGTTCTTC. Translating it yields CASSWTGTSYNEQFF.

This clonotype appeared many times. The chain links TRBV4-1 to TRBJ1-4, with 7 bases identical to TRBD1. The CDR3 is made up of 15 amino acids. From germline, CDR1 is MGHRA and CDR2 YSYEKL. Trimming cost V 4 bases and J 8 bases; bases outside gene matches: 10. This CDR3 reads CASSLDRVGGEKLFF. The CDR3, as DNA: TGCGCCAGCAGCCTAGACAGGGTAGGGGGGGAAAAACTGTTTTTT.

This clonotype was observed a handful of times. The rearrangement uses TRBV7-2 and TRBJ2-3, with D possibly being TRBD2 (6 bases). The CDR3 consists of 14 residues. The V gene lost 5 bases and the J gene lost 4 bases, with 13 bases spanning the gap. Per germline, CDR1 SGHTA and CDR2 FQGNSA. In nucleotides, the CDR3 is TGTGCCAGCAGCCAACGAGCGGGCCCAGATACGCAGTATTTT. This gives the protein CASSQRAGPDTQYF.

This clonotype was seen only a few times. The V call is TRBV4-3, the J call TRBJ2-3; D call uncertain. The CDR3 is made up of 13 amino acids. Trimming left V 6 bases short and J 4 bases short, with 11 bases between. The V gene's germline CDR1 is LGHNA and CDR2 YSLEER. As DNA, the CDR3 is TGCGCCAGCAGTCTATCGCTGGCAGATACGCAGTATTTT. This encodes CASSLSLADTQYF.

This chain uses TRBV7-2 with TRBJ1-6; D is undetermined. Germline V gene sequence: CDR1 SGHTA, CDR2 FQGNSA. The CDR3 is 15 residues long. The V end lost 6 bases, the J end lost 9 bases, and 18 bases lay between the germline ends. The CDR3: CASRPGYVKASPLHF. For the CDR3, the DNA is TGTGCCAGCAGGCCGGGATACGTTAAAGCTTCACCCCTCCACTTT.

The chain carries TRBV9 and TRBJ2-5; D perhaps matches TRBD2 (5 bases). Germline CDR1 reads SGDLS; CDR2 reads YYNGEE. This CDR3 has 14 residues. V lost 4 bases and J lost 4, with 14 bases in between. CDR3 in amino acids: CASSSQEARETQYF. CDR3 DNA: TGTGCCAGCAGCTCCCAGGAGGCCAGAGAGACCCAGTACTTC.

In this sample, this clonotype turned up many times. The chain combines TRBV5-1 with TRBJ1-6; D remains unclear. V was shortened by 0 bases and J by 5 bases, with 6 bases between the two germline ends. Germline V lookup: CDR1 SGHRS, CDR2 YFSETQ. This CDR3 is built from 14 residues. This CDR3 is CASSLGRNNSPLHF. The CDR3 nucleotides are TGCGCCAGCAGCTTGGGACGGAATAATTCACCCCTCCACTTT.

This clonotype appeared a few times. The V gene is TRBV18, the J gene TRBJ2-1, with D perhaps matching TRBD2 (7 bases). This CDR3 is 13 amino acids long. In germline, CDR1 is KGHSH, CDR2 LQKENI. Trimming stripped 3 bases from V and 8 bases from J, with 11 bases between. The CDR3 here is CASSPWGGDEQFF. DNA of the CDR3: TGTGCCAGCTCACCCTGGGGGGGCGATGAGCAGTTCTTC.

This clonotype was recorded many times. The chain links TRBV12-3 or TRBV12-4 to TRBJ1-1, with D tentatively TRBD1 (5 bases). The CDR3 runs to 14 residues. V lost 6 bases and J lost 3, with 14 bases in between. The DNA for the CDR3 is TGTGCCAGCAGCCCCGTGGGGGGTGACACTGAAGCTTTCTTT. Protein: CASSPVGGDTEAFF.